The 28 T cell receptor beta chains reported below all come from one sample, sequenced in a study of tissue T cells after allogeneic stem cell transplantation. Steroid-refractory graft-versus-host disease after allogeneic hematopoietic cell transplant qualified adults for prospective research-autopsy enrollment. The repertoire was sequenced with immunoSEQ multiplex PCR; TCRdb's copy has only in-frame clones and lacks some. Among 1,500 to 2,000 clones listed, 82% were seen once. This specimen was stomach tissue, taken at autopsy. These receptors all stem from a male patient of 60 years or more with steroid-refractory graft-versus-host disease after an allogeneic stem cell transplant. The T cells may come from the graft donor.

CDR3 bases: TGTGCCAGCAGTTTCTTAAATGAAAAACTGTTTTTT. It encodes CASSFLNEKLFF. The chain carries TRBV12-3 or TRBV12-4 and TRBJ1-4; D is unclear. The germline V and J ends were trimmed by 3 bases and 5 bases, with 4 bases remaining between them. This CDR3 contains 12 residues.

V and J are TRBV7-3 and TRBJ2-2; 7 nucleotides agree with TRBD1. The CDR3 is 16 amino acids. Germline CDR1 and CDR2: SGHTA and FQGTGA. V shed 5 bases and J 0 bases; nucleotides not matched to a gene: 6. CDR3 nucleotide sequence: TGTGCCAGCAGCCGTACCGGGACAGCGAACACCGGGGAGCTGTTTTTT. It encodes CASSRTGTANTGELFF. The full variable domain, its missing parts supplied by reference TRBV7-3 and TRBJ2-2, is GAGVSQTPSNKVTEKGKYVELRCDPISGHTALYWYRQSLGQGPEFLIYFQGTGAADDSGLPNDRFFAVRPEGSVSTLKIQRTERGDSAVYLCASSRTGTANTGELFFGEGSRLTVL.

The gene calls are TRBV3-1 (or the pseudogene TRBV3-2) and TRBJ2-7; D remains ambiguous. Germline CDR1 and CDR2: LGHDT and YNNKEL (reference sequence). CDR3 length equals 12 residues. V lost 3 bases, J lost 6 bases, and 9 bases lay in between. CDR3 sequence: CASSQVWFEQYF. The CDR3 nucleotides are TGTGCCAGCAGCCAGGTGTGGTTCGAGCAGTACTTC.

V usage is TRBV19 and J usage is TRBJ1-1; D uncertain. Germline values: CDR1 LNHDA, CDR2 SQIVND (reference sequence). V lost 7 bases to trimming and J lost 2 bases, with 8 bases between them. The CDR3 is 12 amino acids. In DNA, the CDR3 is TGTGCCAGTAACCTGGGAAACACTGAAGCTTTCTTT. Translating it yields CASNLGNTEAFF.

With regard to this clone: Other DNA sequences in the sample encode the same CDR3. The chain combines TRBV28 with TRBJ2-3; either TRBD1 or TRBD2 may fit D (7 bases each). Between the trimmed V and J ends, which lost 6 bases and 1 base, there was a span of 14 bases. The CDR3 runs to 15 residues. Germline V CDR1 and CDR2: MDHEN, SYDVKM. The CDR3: CASSPGGAGTDTQYF. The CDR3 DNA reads TGTGCCAGCAGCCCAGGGGGGGCCGGCACAGATACGCAGTATTTT.

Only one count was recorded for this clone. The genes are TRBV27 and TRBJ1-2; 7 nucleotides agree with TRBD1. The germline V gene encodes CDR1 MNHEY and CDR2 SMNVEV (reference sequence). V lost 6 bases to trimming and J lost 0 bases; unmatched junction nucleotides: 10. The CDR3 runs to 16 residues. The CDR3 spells CASSSKGQSPNYGYTF. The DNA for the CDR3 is TGTGCCAGCAGCTCAAAGGGACAGAGCCCTAACTATGGCTACACCTTC.

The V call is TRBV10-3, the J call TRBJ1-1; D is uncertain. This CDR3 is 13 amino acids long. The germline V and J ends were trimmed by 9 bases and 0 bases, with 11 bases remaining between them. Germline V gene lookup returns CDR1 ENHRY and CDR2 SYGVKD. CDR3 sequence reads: CAISVGMNTEAFF. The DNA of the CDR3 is TGTGCCATTTCGGTCGGAATGAACACTGAAGCTTTCTTT.

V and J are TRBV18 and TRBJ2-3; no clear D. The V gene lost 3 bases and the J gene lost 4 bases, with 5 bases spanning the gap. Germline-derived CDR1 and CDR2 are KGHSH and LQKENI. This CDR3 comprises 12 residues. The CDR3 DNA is TGTGCCAGCTCACCGGGCGCAGATACGCAGTATTTT. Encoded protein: CASSPGADTQYF. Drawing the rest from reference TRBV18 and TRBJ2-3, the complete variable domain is NAGVMQNPRHLVRRRGQEARLRCSPMKGHSHVYWYRQLPEEGLKFMVYLQKENIIDESGMPKERFSAEFPKEGPSILRIQQVVRGDSAAYFCASSPGADTQYFGPGTRLTVL.

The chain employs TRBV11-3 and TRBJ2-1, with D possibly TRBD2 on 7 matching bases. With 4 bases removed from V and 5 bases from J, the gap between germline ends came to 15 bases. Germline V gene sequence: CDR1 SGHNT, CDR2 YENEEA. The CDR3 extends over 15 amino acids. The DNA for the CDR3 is TGTGCCAGCAGCTCGGGGGGCAGGCTAGACAATGAGCAGTTCTTC. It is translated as CASSSGGRLDNEQFF.

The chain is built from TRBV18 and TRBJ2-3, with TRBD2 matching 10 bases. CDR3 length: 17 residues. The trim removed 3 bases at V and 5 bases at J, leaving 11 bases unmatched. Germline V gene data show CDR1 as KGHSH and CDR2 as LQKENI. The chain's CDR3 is CASSPQRSGGGIDTQYF. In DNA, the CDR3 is TGTGCCAGCTCACCCCAGCGCAGCGGGGGGGGAATAGATACGCAGTATTTT.

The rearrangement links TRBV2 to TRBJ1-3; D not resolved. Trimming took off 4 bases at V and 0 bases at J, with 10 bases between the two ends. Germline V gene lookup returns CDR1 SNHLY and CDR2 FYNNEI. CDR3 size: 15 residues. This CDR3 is CASSVGQSSGNTIYF. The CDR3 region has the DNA TGTGCCAGCAGTGTCGGGCAGAGCTCTGGAAACACCATATATTTT.

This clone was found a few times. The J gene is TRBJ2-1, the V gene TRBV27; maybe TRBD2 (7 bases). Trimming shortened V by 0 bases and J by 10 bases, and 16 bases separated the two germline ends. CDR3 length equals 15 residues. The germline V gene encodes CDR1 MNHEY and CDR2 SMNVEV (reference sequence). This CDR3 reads CASSLSRGGRSEQFF. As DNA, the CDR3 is TGTGCCAGCAGTTTATCGAGGGGGGGGAGGAGCGAGCAGTTCTTC.

The CDR3 bases are TGTGCCAGTAGTACCGACAGTCAATCCTACGAGCAGTACTTC. Its protein product is CASSTDSQSYEQYF. This sequence joins TRBV19 and TRBJ2-7, with a weak D call TRBD1 (5 bases). The germline CDR1 and CDR2 sequences are LNHDA and SQIVND (reference sequence). There are 14 residues in the CDR3. V lost 4 bases to trimming and J lost 1 base, with 11 bases between them.

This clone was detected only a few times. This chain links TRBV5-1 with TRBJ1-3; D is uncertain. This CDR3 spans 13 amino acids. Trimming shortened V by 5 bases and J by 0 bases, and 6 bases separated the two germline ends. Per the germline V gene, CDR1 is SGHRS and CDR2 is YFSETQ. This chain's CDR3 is CASRRTSGNTIYF. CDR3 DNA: TGCGCCAGCAGAAGGACCTCTGGAAACACCATATATTTT.

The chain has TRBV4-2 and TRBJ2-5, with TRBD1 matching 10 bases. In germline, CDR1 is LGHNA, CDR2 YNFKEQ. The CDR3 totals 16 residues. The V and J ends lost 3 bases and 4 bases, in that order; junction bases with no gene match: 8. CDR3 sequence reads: CASSQTGGGGRETQYF. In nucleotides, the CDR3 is TGTGCCAGCAGCCAGACAGGGGGCGGTGGACGAGAGACCCAGTACTTC.

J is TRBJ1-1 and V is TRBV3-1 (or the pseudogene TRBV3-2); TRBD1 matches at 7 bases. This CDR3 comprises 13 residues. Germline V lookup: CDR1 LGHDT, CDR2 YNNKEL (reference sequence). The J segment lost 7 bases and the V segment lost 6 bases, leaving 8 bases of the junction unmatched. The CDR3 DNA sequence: TGTGCCAGCAGATCCGGGACAGCCGGTGAAGCTTTCTTT. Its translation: CASRSGTAGEAFF.

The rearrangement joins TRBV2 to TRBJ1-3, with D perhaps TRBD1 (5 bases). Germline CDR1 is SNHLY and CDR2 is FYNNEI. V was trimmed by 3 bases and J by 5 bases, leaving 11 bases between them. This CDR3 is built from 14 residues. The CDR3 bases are TGTGCCAGCAGTGACGGGGGAATTAGAAACACCATATATTTT. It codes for CASSDGGIRNTIYF.

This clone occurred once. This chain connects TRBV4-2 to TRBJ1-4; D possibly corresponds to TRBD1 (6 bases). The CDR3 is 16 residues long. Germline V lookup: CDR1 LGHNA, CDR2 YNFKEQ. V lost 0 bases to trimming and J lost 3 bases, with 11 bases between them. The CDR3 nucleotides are TGTGCCAGCAGCCAAGATCGGGCAGGGGCTAATGAAAAACTGTTTTTT. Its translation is CASSQDRAGANEKLFF.

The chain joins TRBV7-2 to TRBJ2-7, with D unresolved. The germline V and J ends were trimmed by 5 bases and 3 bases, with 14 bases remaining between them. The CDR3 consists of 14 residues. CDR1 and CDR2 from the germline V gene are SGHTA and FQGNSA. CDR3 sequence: CASSPSSRGYEQYF. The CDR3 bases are TGTGCCAGCAGCCCGTCTTCCAGAGGCTACGAGCAGTACTTC.

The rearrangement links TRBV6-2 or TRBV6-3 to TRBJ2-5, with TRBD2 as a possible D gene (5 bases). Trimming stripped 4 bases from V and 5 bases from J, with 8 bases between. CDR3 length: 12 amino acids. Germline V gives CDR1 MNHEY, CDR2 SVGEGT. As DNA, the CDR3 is TGTGCCAGCAGTTGGAGGTTCGAGACCCAGTACTTC. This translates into CASSWRFETQYF.

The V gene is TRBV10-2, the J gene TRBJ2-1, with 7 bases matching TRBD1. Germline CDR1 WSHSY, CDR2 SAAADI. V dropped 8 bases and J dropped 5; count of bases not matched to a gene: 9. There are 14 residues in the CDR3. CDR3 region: CASHAEGAHNEQFF. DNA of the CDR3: TGCGCCAGCCACGCAGAGGGGGCGCACAATGAGCAGTTCTTC.

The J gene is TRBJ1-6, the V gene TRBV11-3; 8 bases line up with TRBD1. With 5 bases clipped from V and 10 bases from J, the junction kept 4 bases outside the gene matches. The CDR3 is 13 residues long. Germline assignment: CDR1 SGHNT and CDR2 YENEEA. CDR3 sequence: CASSATGGSPLHF. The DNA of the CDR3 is TGTGCCAGCAGCGCCACAGGGGGATCACCCCTCCACTTT.

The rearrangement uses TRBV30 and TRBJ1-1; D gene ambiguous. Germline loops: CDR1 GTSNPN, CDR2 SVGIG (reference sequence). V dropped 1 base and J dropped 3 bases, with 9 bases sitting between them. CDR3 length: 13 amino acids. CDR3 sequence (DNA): TGTGCCTGGAGTGGTGAATACGACACTGAAGCTTTCTTT. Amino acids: CAWSGEYDTEAFF.

CDR3 protein: CASSEQEGVGYGYTF. The CDR3 DNA is TGTGCCAGCAGTGAACAGGAGGGGGTGGGCTATGGCTACACCTTC. The chain uses TRBV6-1 and TRBJ1-2, with a possible D match to TRBD1 (6 bases). The CDR3 is 15 residues long. In germline, CDR1 is MNHNS, CDR2 SASEGT. Trimming took off 2 bases at V and 4 bases at J, with 14 bases between the two ends.

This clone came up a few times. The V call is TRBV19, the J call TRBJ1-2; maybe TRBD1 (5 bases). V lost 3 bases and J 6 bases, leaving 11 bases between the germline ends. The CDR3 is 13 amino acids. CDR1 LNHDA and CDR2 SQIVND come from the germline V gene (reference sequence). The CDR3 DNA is TGTGCCAGTAGTATTCAGGGCTTCCATGGCTACACCTTC. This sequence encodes CASSIQGFHGYTF.

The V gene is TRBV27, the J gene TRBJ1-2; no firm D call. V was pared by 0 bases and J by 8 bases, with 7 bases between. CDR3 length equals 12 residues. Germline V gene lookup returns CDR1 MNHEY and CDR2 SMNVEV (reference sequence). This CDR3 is CASSLSGRGYTF. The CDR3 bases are TGTGCCAGCAGTTTATCAGGGAGAGGCTACACCTTC.

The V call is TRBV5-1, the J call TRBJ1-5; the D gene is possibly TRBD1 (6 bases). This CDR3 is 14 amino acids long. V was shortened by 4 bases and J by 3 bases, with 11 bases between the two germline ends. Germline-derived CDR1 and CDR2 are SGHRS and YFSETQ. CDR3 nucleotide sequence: TGCGCCAGCAGCCCGGGACACCTCAATCAGCCCCAGCATTTT. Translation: CASSPGHLNQPQHF.

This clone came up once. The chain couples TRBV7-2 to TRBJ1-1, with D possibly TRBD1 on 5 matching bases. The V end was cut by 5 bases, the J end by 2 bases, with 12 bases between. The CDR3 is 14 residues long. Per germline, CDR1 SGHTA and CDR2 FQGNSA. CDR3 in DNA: TGTGCCAGCAGCCGCCGGGGGGAAAACACTGAAGCTTTCTTT. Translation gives CASSRRGENTEAFF.